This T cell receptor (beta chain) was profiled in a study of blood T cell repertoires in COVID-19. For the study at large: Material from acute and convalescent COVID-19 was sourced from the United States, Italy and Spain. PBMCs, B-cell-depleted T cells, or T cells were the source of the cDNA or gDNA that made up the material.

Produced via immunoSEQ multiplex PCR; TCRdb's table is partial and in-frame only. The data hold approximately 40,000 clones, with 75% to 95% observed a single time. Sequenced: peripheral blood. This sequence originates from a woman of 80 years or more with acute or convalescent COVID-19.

CDR3 DNA: TGTGCCAGCTCACCACAAACCATGGGACAGGGGCGGGAGACCCAGTACTTC. Residues: CASSPQTMGQGRETQYF. The genes are TRBV18 and TRBJ2-5; 10 nucleotides match TRBD1. The CDR3 contains 17 residues. J lost 5 bases, V lost 1 base, and 10 bases had no gene match. CDR1 and CDR2 (germline): KGHSH, LQKENI.